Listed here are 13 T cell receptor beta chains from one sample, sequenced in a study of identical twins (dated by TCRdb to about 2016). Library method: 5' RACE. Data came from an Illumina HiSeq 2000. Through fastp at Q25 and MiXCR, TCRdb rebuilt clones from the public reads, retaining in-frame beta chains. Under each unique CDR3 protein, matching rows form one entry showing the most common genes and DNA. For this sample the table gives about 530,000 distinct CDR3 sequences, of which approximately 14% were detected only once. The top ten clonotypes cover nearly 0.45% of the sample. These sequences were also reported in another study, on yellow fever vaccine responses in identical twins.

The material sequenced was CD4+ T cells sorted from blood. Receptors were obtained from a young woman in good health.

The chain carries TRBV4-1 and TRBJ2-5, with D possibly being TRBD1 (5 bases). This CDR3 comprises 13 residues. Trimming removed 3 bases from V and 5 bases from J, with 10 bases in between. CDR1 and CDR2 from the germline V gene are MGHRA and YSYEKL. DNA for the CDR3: TGCGCCAGCAGCCAGGCAGGGTTGGAGACCCAGTACTTC. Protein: CASSQAGLETQYF.

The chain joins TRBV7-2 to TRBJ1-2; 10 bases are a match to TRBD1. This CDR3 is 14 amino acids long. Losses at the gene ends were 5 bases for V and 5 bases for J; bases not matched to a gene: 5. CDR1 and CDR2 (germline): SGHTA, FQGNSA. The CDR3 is CASSRGTGVYGYTF. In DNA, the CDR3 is TGTGCCAGCAGCCGAGGGACAGGGGTTTATGGCTACACCTTC.

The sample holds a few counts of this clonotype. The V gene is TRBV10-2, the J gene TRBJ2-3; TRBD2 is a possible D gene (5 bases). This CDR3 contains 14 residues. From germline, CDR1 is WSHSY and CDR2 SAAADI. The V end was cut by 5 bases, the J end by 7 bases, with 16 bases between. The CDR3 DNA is TGCGCCAGCAGTCCCTTGACTACTTTTCATACGCAGTATTTT. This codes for CASSPLTTFHTQYF.

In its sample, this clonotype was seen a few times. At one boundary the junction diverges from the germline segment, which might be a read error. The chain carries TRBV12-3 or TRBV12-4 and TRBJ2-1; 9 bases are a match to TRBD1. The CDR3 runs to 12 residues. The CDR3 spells CASSFTTDRGLF. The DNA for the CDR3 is TGTGCCAGCAGTTTTACCACGGACAGGGGCCTCTTC.

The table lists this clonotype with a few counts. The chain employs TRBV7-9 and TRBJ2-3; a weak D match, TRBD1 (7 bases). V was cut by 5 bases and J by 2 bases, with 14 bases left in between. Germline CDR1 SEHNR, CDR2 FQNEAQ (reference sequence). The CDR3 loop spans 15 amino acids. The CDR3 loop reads CASSPSGGNTDTQYF. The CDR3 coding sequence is TGTGCCAGCAGCCCGTCAGGGGGGAACACAGATACGCAGTATTTT.

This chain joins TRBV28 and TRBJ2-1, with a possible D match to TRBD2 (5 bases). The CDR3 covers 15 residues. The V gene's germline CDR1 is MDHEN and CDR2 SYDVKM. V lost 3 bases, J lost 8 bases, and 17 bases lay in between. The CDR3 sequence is CASSFTGGRRDEQFF. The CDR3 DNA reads TGTGCCAGCAGTTTTACTGGCGGGCGACGCGATGAGCAGTTCTTC. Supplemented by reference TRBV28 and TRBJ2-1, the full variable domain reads DVKVTQSSRYLVKRTGEKVFLECVQDMDHENMFWYRQDPGLGLRLIYFSYDVKMKEKGDIPEGYSVSREKKERFSLILESASTNQTSMYLCASSFTGGRRDEQFFGPGTRLTVL.

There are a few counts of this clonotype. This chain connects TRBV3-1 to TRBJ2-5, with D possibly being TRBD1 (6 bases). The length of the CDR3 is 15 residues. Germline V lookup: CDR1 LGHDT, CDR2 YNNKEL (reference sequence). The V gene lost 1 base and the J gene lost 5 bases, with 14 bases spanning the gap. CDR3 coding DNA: TGTGCCAGCAGCCAAGGCTGGCAGGGGAGCGAGACCCAGTACTTC. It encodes CASSQGWQGSETQYF.

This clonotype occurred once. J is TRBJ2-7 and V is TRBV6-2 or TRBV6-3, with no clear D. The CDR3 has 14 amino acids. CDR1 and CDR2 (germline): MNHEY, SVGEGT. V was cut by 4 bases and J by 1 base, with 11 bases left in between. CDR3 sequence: CASSSSGISYEQYF. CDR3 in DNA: TGTGCCAGCAGTTCGTCAGGTATTTCCTACGAGCAGTACTTC.

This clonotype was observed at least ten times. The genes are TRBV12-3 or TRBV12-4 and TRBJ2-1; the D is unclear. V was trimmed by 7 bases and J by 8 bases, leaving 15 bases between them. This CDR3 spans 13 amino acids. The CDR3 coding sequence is TGTGCCAGCACATTGGGCCTCTGGGATGAGCAGTTCTTC. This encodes CASTLGLWDEQFF.

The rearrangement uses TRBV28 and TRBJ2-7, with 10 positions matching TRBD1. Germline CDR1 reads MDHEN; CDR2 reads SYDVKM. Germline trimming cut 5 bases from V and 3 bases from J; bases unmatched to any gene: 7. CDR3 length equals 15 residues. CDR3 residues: CASSTSGTGDYEQYF. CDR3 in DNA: TGTGCCAGCAGTACCTCCGGGACAGGGGACTACGAGCAGTACTTC.

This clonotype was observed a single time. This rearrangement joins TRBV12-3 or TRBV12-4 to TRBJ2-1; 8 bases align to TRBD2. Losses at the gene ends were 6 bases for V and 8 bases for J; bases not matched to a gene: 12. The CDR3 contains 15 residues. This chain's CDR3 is CASRTGLAPMYEQFF. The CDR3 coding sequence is TGTGCCAGCAGAACTGGACTAGCTCCCATGTATGAGCAGTTCTTC.

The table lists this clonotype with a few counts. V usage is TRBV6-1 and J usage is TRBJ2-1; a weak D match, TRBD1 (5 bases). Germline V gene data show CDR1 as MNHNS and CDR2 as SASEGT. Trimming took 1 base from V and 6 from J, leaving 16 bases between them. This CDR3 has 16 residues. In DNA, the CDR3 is TGTGCCAGCAGTGAAGGGGGCAGCCTTAATCTCAATGAGCAGTTCTTC. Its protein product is CASSEGGSLNLNEQFF.

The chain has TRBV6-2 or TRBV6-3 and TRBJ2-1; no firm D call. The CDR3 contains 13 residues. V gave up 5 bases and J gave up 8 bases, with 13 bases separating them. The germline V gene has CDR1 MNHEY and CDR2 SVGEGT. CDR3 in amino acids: CASSRLSFHEQFF. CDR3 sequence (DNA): TGTGCCAGCAGTAGGCTGTCATTCCATGAGCAGTTCTTC.